This TCR beta chain was recovered during a study of cytomegalovirus exposure and HLA in healthy donors. The primer mix had 60 Vbeta and 13 Jbeta primers. The protocol was immunoSEQ multiplex PCR, while the TCRdb copy is restricted to in-frame clones and leaves out a portion. The sample shows 160,000 or so clones, less than 80% of them seen only once. V dropped 0 bases and J dropped 3 bases, with 11 bases sitting between them. Looked up from germline, CDR1 is SNHLY and CDR2 is FYNNEI. The CDR3 has 15 amino acids. The sequencing input was PBMCs. This receptor was obtained from a man aged 35-49 years in good health and CMV-seronegative. The chain has TRBV2 and TRBJ1-1; D gene unclear. CDR3 sequence: CASSEAPGFDTEAFF. In DNA form, the CDR3 reads TGTGCCAGCAGTGAAGCGCCCGGGTTTGACACTGAAGCTTTCTTT.